This entry features one T cell receptor (beta chain) sequence. Its specificity is unknown. Repertoires were generated with immunoSEQ multiplex PCR, while TCRdb's copy carries only in-frame clones and drops some. The profile covers nearly 80,000 clones, with roughly 88% appearing a single time and under 0.35% taken by the ten largest. This entry belongs to a study of OX40 agonist ivuxolimab in advanced cancers. Notes on the study in general: Blood T cells, both CD4+ and CD8+, expanded clonally by week 6 at 0.1 to 3.0 mg/kg.

Germline V CDR1 and CDR2: SNHLY, FYNNEI. This CDR3 is built from 15 residues. V was pared by 4 bases and J by 1 base, with 6 bases of the junction left unmatched. The sequence was obtained from an adult with an advanced solid tumor such as melanoma, head and neck, liver or kidney cancer. The chain recombines TRBV2 with TRBJ1-2, with 7 bases fitting TRBD1. The sequencing used CD4+ or CD8+ T cells sorted from blood, collected in a trial of the OX40 agonist ivuxolimab. The CDR3 here is CASSGTDRFNYGYTF. The DNA for the CDR3 is TGTGCCAGCAGTGGGACGGACAGGTTTAACTATGGCTACACCTTC.